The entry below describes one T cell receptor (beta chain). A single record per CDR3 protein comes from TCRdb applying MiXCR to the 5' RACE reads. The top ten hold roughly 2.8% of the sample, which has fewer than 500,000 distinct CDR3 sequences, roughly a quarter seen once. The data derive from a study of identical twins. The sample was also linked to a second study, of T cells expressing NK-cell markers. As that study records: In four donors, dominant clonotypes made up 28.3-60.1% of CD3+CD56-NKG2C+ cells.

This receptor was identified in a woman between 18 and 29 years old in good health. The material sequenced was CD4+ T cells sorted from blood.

The CDR3 nucleotides read TGTGCCAGCAGCGCCGGGACCCCCTCCAATGAGCAGTTCTTC. It codes for CASSAGTPSNEQFF. V and J are TRBV28 and TRBJ2-1; perhaps D is TRBD1 or TRBD2 (5 bases each). Trimming removed 6 bases from V and 6 bases from J, with 15 bases in between. CDR1 MDHEN and CDR2 SYDVKM come from the germline V gene. The CDR3 is 14 amino acids.